The rows below give T cell receptor beta chains drawn from one sample of a study of OX40 agonist ivuxolimab in advanced cancers. Method: immunoSEQ multiplex PCR; TCRdb's copy keeps in-frame clones and lacks some. The sample lists about 77,000 clones; about 85% were seen once. Material: CD4+ or CD8+ T cells sorted from blood, obtained in a trial of the OX40 agonist ivuxolimab. These receptors all come from an adult with an advanced solid tumor such as melanoma, head and neck, liver or kidney cancer. CDR3s include the opening cysteine and the closing phenylalanine or tryptophan. Fields, in order: clone size, J gene, V gene, D gene, CDR3 length, CDR3 protein, CDR3 DNA. The D gene is left open where the match is weak. Size is stated for part of the rows, as once, few or many counts, or as a class when the clone is expanded.

clone_size: .
j_call: TRBJ1-5
v_call: TRBV19
d_call: TRBD1
cdr3_length: 15
cdr3_aa: CASSPRGGGNQPQHF
cdr3_nt: TGTGCCAGTAGTCCACGAGGGGGCGGCAATCAGCCCCAGCATTTT

clone_size: .
j_call: TRBJ2-1
v_call: TRBV5-6
d_call: .
cdr3_length: 16
cdr3_aa: CASSPPWGSSWNEQFF
cdr3_nt: TGTGCCAGCAGCCCGCCTTGGGGCTCATCCTGGAATGAGCAGTTCTTC

clone_size: .
j_call: TRBJ1-5
v_call: TRBV21-1
d_call: .
cdr3_length: 13
cdr3_aa: CASSKGAEQPQHF
cdr3_nt: TGTGCCAGCAGCAAGGGAGCTGAACAGCCCCAGCATTTT

clone_size: .
j_call: TRBJ1-1
v_call: TRBV6-1
d_call: TRBD1
cdr3_length: 14
cdr3_aa: CASSHRGSDTEAFF
cdr3_nt: TGTGCCAGCAGCCACAGGGGGTCGGACACTGAAGCTTTCTTT

clone_size: few
j_call: TRBJ1-1
v_call: TRBV6-6
d_call: .
cdr3_length: 15
cdr3_aa: CASSSSRRKNTEAFF
cdr3_nt: TGTGCCAGCAGTTCCTCTCGGCGGAAGAACACTGAAGCTTTCTTT

clone_size: .
j_call: TRBJ2-1
v_call: TRBV10-2
d_call: TRBD2
cdr3_length: 15
cdr3_aa: CASTPRAGGLNEQFF
cdr3_nt: TGCGCCAGCACCCCCCGAGCGGGGGGGCTTAATGAGCAGTTCTTC

clone_size: .
j_call: TRBJ1-1
v_call: TRBV19
d_call: .
cdr3_length: 13
cdr3_aa: CASSPVVNTEAFF
cdr3_nt: TGTGCCAGTTCCCCCGTAGTGAACACTGAAGCTTTCTTT

clone_size: .
j_call: TRBJ1-5
v_call: TRBV10-3
d_call: .
cdr3_length: 13
cdr3_aa: CASTQDLNQPQHF
cdr3_nt: TGTGCATCAACCCAAGACCTCAATCAGCCCCAGCATTTT

clone_size: .
j_call: TRBJ2-1
v_call: TRBV29-1
d_call: .
cdr3_length: 14
cdr3_aa: CSVVTHLPYNEQFF
cdr3_nt: TGCAGCGTTGTGACACACCTGCCCTACAATGAGCAGTTCTTC

clone_size: .
j_call: TRBJ1-1
v_call: TRBV7-3
d_call: TRBD1
cdr3_length: 15
cdr3_aa: CASSSPDRGITEAFF
cdr3_nt: TGTGCCAGCAGCTCACCGGACAGGGGCATTACTGAAGCTTTCTTT

clone_size: .
j_call: TRBJ1-5
v_call: TRBV29-1
d_call: TRBD1
cdr3_length: 13
cdr3_aa: CSVKQGAGQPQHF
cdr3_nt: TGCAGCGTGAAACAGGGGGCGGGTCAGCCCCAGCATTTT

clone_size: once
j_call: TRBJ2-1
v_call: TRBV7-2
d_call: .
cdr3_length: 13
cdr3_aa: CASSLGGGDEQFF
cdr3_nt: TGTGCCAGCAGCTTGGGGGGTGGCGATGAGCAGTTCTTC

clone_size: .
j_call: TRBJ2-5
v_call: TRBV7-2
d_call: .
cdr3_length: 14
cdr3_aa: CASSLAGGPETQYF
cdr3_nt: TGTGCCAGCAGCTTAGCGGGGGGGCCCGAGACCCAGTACTTC

clone_size: .
j_call: TRBJ2-2
v_call: TRBV7-9
d_call: TRBD2
cdr3_length: 19
cdr3_aa: CASSLMWGLAGGNTGELFF
cdr3_nt: TGTGCCAGCAGCTTAATGTGGGGACTAGCGGGGGGCAACACCGGGGAGCTGTTTTTT

clone_size: .
j_call: TRBJ2-7
v_call: TRBV18
d_call: TRBD1
cdr3_length: 14
cdr3_aa: CASSPGTGSYEQYF
cdr3_nt: TGTGCCAGCTCACCAGGGACAGGGTCCTACGAGCAGTACTTC

clone_size: few
j_call: TRBJ1-1
v_call: TRBV7-9
d_call: .
cdr3_length: 13
cdr3_aa: CASSPAGNTEAFF
cdr3_nt: TGTGCCAGCAGCCCAGCGGGAAACACTGAAGCTTTCTTT

clone_size: once
j_call: TRBJ1-4
v_call: TRBV18
d_call: .
cdr3_length: 15
cdr3_aa: CASSPGQGPYEKLFF
cdr3_nt: TGTGCCAGCTCACCAGGTCAGGGCCCGTATGAAAAACTGTTTTTT

clone_size: .
j_call: TRBJ2-3
v_call: TRBV7-9
d_call: .
cdr3_length: 16
cdr3_aa: CASSARRGTLPDTQYF
cdr3_nt: TGTGCCAGCAGCGCCCGACGGGGTACGTTGCCAGATACGCAGTATTTT

clone_size: .
j_call: TRBJ2-5
v_call: TRBV9
d_call: .
cdr3_length: 13
cdr3_aa: CASSVSQQETQYF
cdr3_nt: TGTGCCAGCAGCGTTTCTCAACAAGAGACCCAGTACTTC

clone_size: .
j_call: TRBJ2-5
v_call: TRBV2
d_call: TRBD2
cdr3_length: 14
cdr3_aa: CASSVGLAEETQYF
cdr3_nt: TGTGCCAGCAGTGTAGGCCTAGCGGAGGAGACCCAGTACTTC

clone_size: .
j_call: TRBJ1-5
v_call: TRBV11-2
d_call: TRBD1
cdr3_length: 15
cdr3_aa: CASSSGQGGTQPQHF
cdr3_nt: TGTGCCAGCAGCTCAGGACAGGGAGGAACTCAGCCCCAGCATTTT

clone_size: .
j_call: TRBJ2-3
v_call: TRBV6-4
d_call: .
cdr3_length: 16
cdr3_aa: CASSVGTGISTDTQYF
cdr3_nt: TGTGCCAGCAGTGTCGGCACAGGGATTTCCACAGATACGCAGTATTTT

clone_size: .
j_call: TRBJ2-3
v_call: TRBV9
d_call: TRBD2
cdr3_length: 17
cdr3_aa: CASSARLAGGREDTQYF
cdr3_nt: TGTGCCAGCAGCGCCCGGCTAGCGGGGGGACGTGAAGATACGCAGTATTTT

clone_size: .
j_call: TRBJ2-7
v_call: TRBV9
d_call: .
cdr3_length: 13
cdr3_aa: CASSVVPGYEQYF
cdr3_nt: TGTGCCAGCAGCGTAGTTCCGGGCTACGAGCAGTACTTC

clone_size: few
j_call: TRBJ1-5
v_call: TRBV4-2
d_call: TRBD1
cdr3_length: 16
cdr3_aa: CASSQSGQGAGQPQHF
cdr3_nt: TGTGCCAGCAGCCAATCGGGACAGGGGGCTGGGCAGCCCCAGCATTTT

clone_size: .
j_call: TRBJ2-5
v_call: TRBV10-3
d_call: TRBD1
cdr3_length: 17
cdr3_aa: CAISDGTGADLSITQYF
cdr3_nt: TGTGCCATCAGTGATGGGACAGGGGCTGACCTTTCGATAACCCAGTACTTC

clone_size: .
j_call: TRBJ1-1
v_call: TRBV23-1
d_call: .
cdr3_length: 15
cdr3_aa: CASSHEDLVNTEAFF
cdr3_nt: TGCGCCAGCAGTCACGAAGATTTGGTGAACACTGAAGCTTTCTTT

clone_size: .
j_call: TRBJ2-5
v_call: TRBV6-6
d_call: TRBD1
cdr3_length: 13
cdr3_aa: CASSSGSGGTQYF
cdr3_nt: TGTGCCAGCAGTTCAGGATCAGGGGGGACCCAGTACTTC

clone_size: .
j_call: TRBJ1-1
v_call: TRBV4-1
d_call: TRBD1
cdr3_length: 15
cdr3_aa: CASSHPGTVNTEAFF
cdr3_nt: TGCGCCAGCAGCCATCCCGGGACAGTGAACACTGAAGCTTTCTTT

clone_size: .
j_call: TRBJ2-7
v_call: TRBV7-6
d_call: .
cdr3_length: 17
cdr3_aa: CASSPVWGKGGSYEQYF
cdr3_nt: TGTGCCAGCAGCCCAGTATGGGGGAAGGGGGGCTCCTACGAGCAGTACTTC

clone_size: .
j_call: TRBJ1-2
v_call: TRBV7-9
d_call: .
cdr3_length: 15
cdr3_aa: CASSPRSEPNYGYTF
cdr3_nt: TGTGCCAGCAGCCCCCGTTCAGAGCCAAACTATGGCTACACCTTC

clone_size: few
j_call: TRBJ1-2
v_call: TRBV27
d_call: .
cdr3_length: 9
cdr3_aa: CASRPYDTF
cdr3_nt: TGTGCCAGCAGGCCTTATGACACCTTC

clone_size: .
j_call: TRBJ1-3
v_call: TRBV7-2
d_call: TRBD1
cdr3_length: 17
cdr3_aa: CASSLAGTGEFGNTIYF
cdr3_nt: TGTGCCAGCAGCTTAGCAGGGACAGGGGAGTTTGGAAACACCATATATTTT

clone_size: .
j_call: TRBJ2-5
v_call: TRBV7-7
d_call: TRBD2
cdr3_length: 16
cdr3_aa: CASSFAPGAGGETQYF
cdr3_nt: TGTGCTAGCAGCTTCGCCCCAGGGGCGGGGGGGGAGACCCAGTACTTC

clone_size: .
j_call: TRBJ1-1
v_call: TRBV10-3
d_call: .
cdr3_length: 14
cdr3_aa: CAISVGMGNTEAFF
cdr3_nt: TGTGCCATCAGCGTGGGGATGGGGAACACTGAAGCTTTCTTT

clone_size: .
j_call: TRBJ2-1
v_call: TRBV7-3
d_call: .
cdr3_length: 13
cdr3_aa: CASSWGRGNEQFF
cdr3_nt: TGTGCCAGCAGCTGGGGGCGGGGCAATGAGCAGTTCTTC

clone_size: .
j_call: TRBJ1-4
v_call: TRBV6-6
d_call: TRBD1
cdr3_length: 16
cdr3_aa: CASSLGQASTNEKLFF
cdr3_nt: TGTGCCAGCAGTCTTGGACAGGCGTCAACTAATGAAAAACTGTTTTTT

clone_size: .
j_call: TRBJ1-2
v_call: TRBV9
d_call: TRBD1
cdr3_length: 15
cdr3_aa: CASSSRGREDYGYTF
cdr3_nt: TGTGCCAGCAGCTCCAGGGGGCGCGAGGACTATGGCTACACCTTC

clone_size: once
j_call: TRBJ1-1
v_call: TRBV6-5
d_call: .
cdr3_length: 13
cdr3_aa: CASTRSRDTEAFF
cdr3_nt: TGTGCCAGCACACGCTCGAGGGACACTGAAGCTTTCTTT

clone_size: .
j_call: TRBJ1-3
v_call: TRBV5-1
d_call: TRBD1
cdr3_length: 17
cdr3_aa: CASSPRTGGRSGNTIYF
cdr3_nt: TGCGCCAGCAGCCCCCGGACAGGGGGTCGCTCTGGAAACACCATATATTTT

clone_size: .
j_call: TRBJ2-5
v_call: TRBV18
d_call: .
cdr3_length: 15
cdr3_aa: CASSRVEGYQETQYF
cdr3_nt: TGTGCCAGCTCACGGGTTGAGGGGTACCAAGAGACCCAGTACTTC